The 22 T cell receptor beta chains below all came from one sample that was sequenced in a study of regulatory T cells in long-lasting Graves disease. The TCR beta library used iRepertoire HTBI primers with Arm-PCR amplification of CDR3. TCRdb fed the multiplex PCR reads into MiXCR, producing one record per CDR3 protein. The sample has under 700,000 distinct CDR3 sequences; 15% to 20% are singletons. Documented time point: newly diagnosed GD, antithyroid drugs for less than 3 months. TCR sequences were obtained from RNA taken from PBMCs. These same data were also listed under a study on T cells in Graves' hyperthyroidism and ophthalmopathy.

The source material was peripheral blood mononuclear cells (PBMCs), sampled at new diagnosis, from a patient treated with antithyroid drugs. The receptors were sampled from a woman aged 40-65 years with Graves disease.

The chain is built from TRBV7-9 and TRBJ1-4; possibly TRBD1 for D (5 bases). The germline V gene has CDR1 SEHNR and CDR2 FQNEAQ (reference sequence). The CDR3 consists of 15 residues. Trimming stripped 6 bases from V and 4 bases from J, with 15 bases between. The CDR3 sequence: CASSSWGPDNEKLFF. DNA of the CDR3: TGTGCCAGCAGTTCCTGGGGCCCAGATAATGAAAAACTGTTTTTT. The full variable domain, rest sourced from reference TRBV7-9 and TRBJ1-4, is DTGVSQNPRHKITKRGQNVTFRCDPISEHNRLYWYRQTLGQGPEFLTYFQNEAQLEKSRLLSDRFSAERPKGSFSTLEIQRTEQGDSAMYLCASSSWGPDNEKLFFGSGTQLSVL.

The J gene is TRBJ1-1, the V gene TRBV18, with D possibly matching TRBD1 (6 bases). The V end was cut by 4 bases, the J end by 1 base, with 13 bases between. Germline lookup yields CDR1 KGHSH and CDR2 LQKENI. CDR3 size: 15 residues. CDR3 in amino acids: CASSLQDSPNTEAFF. CDR3 DNA sequence: TGTGCCAGCTCACTTCAGGACAGCCCGAACACTGAAGCTTTCTTT.

DNA for the CDR3: TGTGCCAGCAGTCCTAGCCTAAGCACAGATACGCAGTATTTT. The encoded protein is CASSPSLSTDTQYF. This chain links TRBV2 with TRBJ2-3; the D gene is possibly TRBD2 (5 bases). V lost 5 bases to trimming and J lost 0 bases, with 9 bases between them. CDR1 is SNHLY and CDR2 is FYNNEI in the germline V gene. This CDR3 region has 14 residues.

This clonotype was counted at least ten times. CDR3 coding DNA: TGTGCCAGCAGCCCAAGGGGTTTCGGGACTGAAGCTTTCTTT. The encoded protein is CASSPRGFGTEAFF. The J gene is TRBJ1-1, the V gene TRBV14, with a tentative D call TRBD1 (5 bases). Germline CDR1 is SGHDN and CDR2 is FVKESK. The V end was cut by 4 bases, the J end by 5 bases, with 14 bases between. The CDR3 extends over 14 amino acids.

This clonotype has at least ten counts. The chain uses TRBV6-5 and TRBJ1-2, with D possibly TRBD1 on 6 matching bases. V lost 2 bases, J lost 5 bases, and 15 bases lay in between. The CDR3 is made up of 15 amino acids. CDR1 and CDR2 from the germline V gene are MNHEY and SVGAGI. The CDR3 spells CASSYGQGRGYGYTF. The CDR3 DNA reads TGTGCCAGCAGTTACGGGCAGGGGAGAGGGTATGGCTACACCTTC.

This clonotype was seen ten or more times. The genes are TRBV7-2 and TRBJ2-5; D ambiguous. V was cut by 5 bases and J by 4 bases, with 17 bases left in between. CDR3 length: 15 amino acids. Germline V CDR1 and CDR2: SGHTA, FQGNSA. The CDR3 sequence is CASSEDLSLGETQYF. The CDR3 DNA reads as TGTGCCAGCAGCGAGGACCTCTCCCTAGGAGAGACCCAGTACTTC. Supplemented by reference TRBV7-2 and TRBJ2-5, the full variable domain reads GAGVSQSPSNKVTEKGKDVELRCDPISGHTALYWYRQSLGQGLEFLIYFQGNSAPDKSGLPSDRFSAERTGGSVSTLTIQRTQQEDSAVYLCASSEDLSLGETQYFGPGTRLLVL.

The rearrangement links TRBV6-1 to TRBJ1-2; D is ambiguous. The CDR3 is made up of 12 amino acids. V was pared by 8 bases and J by 1 base, with 8 bases between. Germline V CDR1 and CDR2: MNHNS, SASEGT. The CDR3 DNA follows: TGTGCCAGCCACGGGTATAACTATGGCTACACCTTC. It encodes CASHGYNYGYTF.

A single count supports this clonotype. A much larger clone sits a single nucleotide away, making a read error possible. The chain joins TRBV2 to TRBJ1-2; no firm D call. Germline CDR1 SNHLY, CDR2 FYNNEI. Trimming stripped 6 bases from V and 6 bases from J, with 11 bases between. The CDR3 runs to 12 residues. As DNA, the CDR3 is TGTGCCAGCAGAAGGGAAGGCGATGGCTACACCTTC. This translates into CASRREGDGYTF.

This clonotype was seen at least ten times. The chain couples TRBV5-1 to TRBJ1-1, with D possibly being TRBD1 (6 bases). V dropped 0 bases and J dropped 2 bases, with 8 bases sitting between them. The CDR3 contains 14 residues. Germline V gene data show CDR1 as SGHRS and CDR2 as YFSETQ. This CDR3 is CASSLVGHNTEAFF. For the CDR3, the DNA is TGCGCCAGCAGCTTGGTGGGACATAACACTGAAGCTTTCTTT. The whole variable domain, remainder taken from reference TRBV5-1 and TRBJ1-1, is KAGVTQTPRYLIKTRGQQVTLSCSPISGHRSVSWYQQTPGQGLQFLFEYFSETQRNKGNFPGRFSGRQFSNSRSEMNVSTLELGDSALYLCASSLVGHNTEAFFGQGTRLTVV.

The chain is built from TRBV24-1 and TRBJ2-2; D uncertain. The CDR3 runs to 14 residues. Trimming shortened V by 4 bases and J by 4 bases, and 9 bases separated the two germline ends. Germline CDR1 reads KGHDR; CDR2 reads SFDVKD. CDR3 protein: CATSDLHSTGELFF. DNA for the CDR3: TGTGCCACCAGTGACCTACACAGCACCGGGGAGCTGTTTTTT.

V and J are TRBV30 and TRBJ1-2; TRBD1 matches 7 bases. The V and J ends lost 7 bases and 8 bases, in that order; junction bases with no gene match: 7. The CDR3 totals 11 residues. Germline CDR1 reads GTSNPN; CDR2 reads SVGIG (reference sequence). The CDR3 DNA follows: TGTGCCTCAAACAGGGGATTAGGCTACACCTTC. The encoded protein is CASNRGLGYTF.

The V and J genes are TRBV7-3 and TRBJ2-7; no reliable D call. V lost 8 bases, J lost 4 bases, and 15 bases lay in between. The CDR3 covers 13 residues. Germline CDR1 reads SGHTA; CDR2 reads FQGTGA. CDR3 DNA: TGTGCCAGCTCGGCCCAGCCCTTATACGAGCAGTACTTC. This encodes CASSAQPLYEQYF.

This clonotype was counted ten times or more. This chain links TRBV27 with TRBJ2-1; 10 bases are shared with TRBD2. The V gene's germline CDR1 is MNHEY and CDR2 SMNVEV (reference sequence). Trimming cost V 5 bases and J 4 bases; bases outside gene matches: 8. The CDR3 spans 16 residues. For the CDR3, the DNA is TGTGCCAGCAGTCCGCGGCTAGCGGGGGAATACAATGAGCAGTTCTTC. Translating gives CASSPRLAGEYNEQFF.

Comments on this clonotype: A much larger clone lies a single base off, so this may be a read error. The chain joins TRBV20-1 to TRBJ2-7, with 9 bases matching TRBD1. Trimming at V came to 5 bases and at J to 6 bases, leaving 11 bases not matched to a gene. The germline V gene encodes CDR1 DFQATT and CDR2 SNEGSKA (reference sequence). This CDR3 region has 14 residues. CDR3 sequence (DNA): TGCAGTGCTGGGGAAGACAGGGGGGTGGGCGAGCAGTACTTC. Translation: CSAGEDRGVGEQYF.

This chain joins TRBV5-1 and TRBJ1-4; D unclear. V lost 1 base, J lost 4 bases, and 11 bases lay in between. This CDR3 region has 15 residues. Germline V gene lookup returns CDR1 SGHRS and CDR2 YFSETQ. The CDR3 nucleotides read TGCGCCAGCAGCTTGACAGCTACAGTTAATGAAAAACTGTTTTTT. It encodes CASSLTATVNEKLFF. The entire variable domain, with the rest obtained from reference TRBV5-1 and TRBJ1-4, is as follows: KAGVTQTPRYLIKTRGQQVTLSCSPISGHRSVSWYQQTPGQGLQFLFEYFSETQRNKGNFPGRFSGRQFSNSRSEMNVSTLELGDSALYLCASSLTATVNEKLFFGSGTQLSVL.

A remark on this clonotype: A read error is possible here, since a much larger clone lies one base away. The V gene is TRBV2, the J gene TRBJ2-7; D remains ambiguous. Looked up from germline, CDR1 is SNHLY and CDR2 is FYNNEI. This CDR3 spans 12 amino acids. Trimming removed 2 bases from V and 6 bases from J, with 8 bases in between. CDR3 coding DNA: TGTGCCAGCAGTGAATGTTTAGTCGAGCAGTACTTC. Translating gives CASSECLVEQYF.

This clonotype was seen repeatedly, ten times or more. This CDR3 is CASSALAAFTDTQYF. CDR3 nucleotide sequence: TGTGCCAGCAGTGCCCTAGCGGCCTTCACAGATACGCAGTATTTT. The rearrangement links TRBV6-1 to TRBJ2-3, with 7 bases lining up with TRBD2. V trimming: 4 bases; J trimming: 2 bases; junction bases outside the gene matches: 6. CDR1 and CDR2 from the germline V gene are MNHNS and SASEGT. This CDR3 spans 15 amino acids.

This clonotype has a count of ten or more. The chain couples TRBV4-1 to TRBJ2-3, with D hard to call. V lost 0 bases and J lost 2, with 15 bases in between. The length of the CDR3 is 17 residues. CDR1 and CDR2 from the germline V gene are MGHRA and YSYEKL. CDR3 protein: CASSQDQGELSTDTQYF. The CDR3 DNA sequence: TGCGCCAGCAGCCAAGATCAAGGCGAGCTGTCCACAGATACGCAGTATTTT.

On this clonotype: A much larger clone lies a single base off, so this may be a read error. The V call is TRBV12-3 or TRBV12-4, the J call TRBJ1-1; TRBD1 matches 7 bases. This CDR3 is 14 amino acids long. Here the CDR3 reads CASSSRGRNTKAFF. CDR3 sequence (DNA): TGTGCCAGCAGTTCCAGGGGGAGGAACACTAAAGCTTTCTTT.

The chain couples TRBV7-2 to TRBJ2-7, with TRBD1 identical over 7 bases. Germline trimming cut 5 bases from V and 2 bases from J; bases unmatched to any gene: 9. CDR3 length equals 15 residues. CDR1 and CDR2 from the germline V gene are SGHTA and FQGNSA. The CDR3 protein is CASSPLVQGTYEQYF. Here the CDR3 DNA reads TGTGCCAGCAGCCCTCTCGTACAGGGGACCTACGAGCAGTACTTC.

This clonotype occurred a few times. The DNA for the CDR3 is TGCAGTGCTCCGGGACTTAGTGAGCAGTTCTTC. Translation: CSAPGLSEQFF. The rearrangement links TRBV20-1 to TRBJ2-1; maybe TRBD2 (6 bases). The CDR3 extends over 11 amino acids. CDR1 and CDR2 (germline): DFQATT, SNEGSKA (reference sequence). V gave up 5 bases and J gave up 9 bases, with 11 bases separating them.

In this sample, this clonotype turned up many times. This chain joins TRBV30 and TRBJ2-1; D ambiguous. Trimming removed 0 bases at V and 6 bases at J, with 3 bases between. The CDR3 contains 11 residues. CDR1 is GTSNPN and CDR2 is SVGIG in the germline V gene (reference sequence). CDR3 coding DNA: TGTGCCTGGAGTGTACGCAATGAGCAGTTCTTC. Translation: CAWSVRNEQFF.